The source of this T cell receptor (beta chain) is a study of resident and recirculating memory T cells in vitiligo. At the level of the study: Whole samples, not sorted cells, were homogenized and used for genomic DNA extraction.

Measured with immunoSEQ multiplex PCR; TCRdb has only the in-frame clones, and not every one. Of tens of thousands of clones in the sample, roughly 92% were seen once. The ends lost 6 bases at V and 4 bases at J; junction bases unmatched: 8. The length of the CDR3 is 15 residues. Germline assignment: CDR1 SNHLY and CDR2 FYNNEI. Anyone treated within the previous three months was excluded. The specimen was blood. The chain employs TRBV2 and TRBJ1-5, with 8 bases that match TRBD1. The clonotype originates from a male donor with vitiligo. Here the CDR3 reads CASSTTGAGNQPQHF. The CDR3 coding sequence is TGTGCCAGCAGCACGACAGGGGCTGGGAATCAGCCCCAGCATTTT. The entire variable domain, with the rest obtained from reference TRBV2 and TRBJ1-5, is as follows: EPEVTQTPSHQVTQMGQEVILRCVPISNHLYFYWYRQILGQKVEFLVSFYNNEISEKSEIFDDQFSVERPDGSNFTLKIRSTKLEDSAMYFCASSTTGAGNQPQHFGDGTRLSIL.